This T cell receptor (beta chain) was sequenced in a study of blood T cell repertoires in COVID-19. The assay was immunoSEQ multiplex PCR, and TCRdb's table has in-frame clones only and misses some. In the table there are about 64,000 clones, 88% of which are singletons. The CDR3 is made up of 18 amino acids. V trimming: 3 bases; J trimming: 0 bases; junction bases outside the gene matches: 11. Per the germline V gene, CDR1 is LGHNA and CDR2 is YSLEER. Sequencing was performed on peripheral blood. The J gene is TRBJ1-1, the V gene TRBV4-3; 9 nucleotides agree with TRBD1. This receptor was obtained from a woman in her sixties or seventies with COVID-19, enrolled during active disease. The CDR3 DNA reads TGCGCCAGCAGCCAGATCACCGGGACAGGGTACTTGAACACTGAAGCTTTCTTT. This translates into CASSQITGTGYLNTEAFF.